This T cell receptor beta chain is from a study of T cells in Graves' hyperthyroidism and ophthalmopathy. Across the whole study: The authors collected peripheral blood at initial diagnosis, before any treatment.

Germline V gene sequence: CDR1 MGHRA, CDR2 YSYEKL. Trimming removed 0 bases from V and 5 bases from J, with 4 bases in between. The CDR3 runs to 12 residues. Uncontrolled infection, other autoimmune disease, pregnancy and lactation each barred patients from inclusion. PBMCs were derived from roughly 10 ml fresh peripheral blood. This clonotype was picked up a small number of times. The CDR3 regions of TCR beta were amplified from RNA transcripts. In the first-round RT-PCR of the TCR CDR3, the HTBI primer set was used. TCRdb analysed the multiplex PCR reads with MiXCR anew, one entry per CDR3 protein. The table lists a few hundred thousand distinct CDR3 sequences, under 15% of them singletons, with 30% to 35% in the top ten.

Sequencing input: blood. This chain joins TRBV4-1 and TRBJ2-5; no clear D gene. The receptor was isolated from a young woman with Graves' hyperthyroidism. CDR3 in amino acids: CASSQDSETQYF. For the CDR3, the DNA is TGCGCCAGCAGCCAAGATTCGGAGACCCAGTACTTC.